This T cell receptor (beta chain) stems from a study of T cell responses to AZD1222 COVID-19 vaccine. On this clone itself: Its target is not known.

General study results and limits: Most donors were white British and more were female, and clonal diversity was possibly underestimated. Repertoire collection took place solely once the T cell response had peaked. Compared with day 0, the breadth and depth of the Spike-specific TCR repertoire rose significantly after two doses of AZD1222.

This CDR3 contains 12 residues. Trimming cost V 8 bases and J 4 bases; bases outside gene matches: 3. Germline lookup yields CDR1 LNHDA and CDR2 SQIVND (reference sequence). This table comes from immunoSEQ multiplex PCR, and its TCRdb copy is limited to in-frame clones, with some not included. The table has 90,000 or so clones, 70% to 90% seen once. The chain uses TRBV19 and TRBJ1-2, with 8 bases matching TRBD1. Here the sequenced sample was peripheral blood, taken 28 days after the second AZD1222 dose. The receptor's source is an adult who received the AZD1222 COVID-19 vaccine. This CDR3 reads CASQTGGYGYTF. For the CDR3, the DNA is TGTGCCAGTCAAACAGGGGGCTATGGCTACACCTTC.